Many counts were recorded for the clone carrying this T cell receptor beta chain. TCRdb itself ran the RT-PCR reads through MiXCR, one entry per CDR3 protein. The sample holds around 7,600 distinct CDR3 sequences, 11% seen once. The V and J ends lost 4 bases and 4 bases respectively, with 11 bases between them. CDR3 length: 13 amino acids. CDR1 SGHRS and CDR2 YFSETQ come from the germline V gene. This entry belongs to a study of patients and donors after allogeneic stem cell transplantation. V usage is TRBV5-1 and J usage is TRBJ2-5; D may be TRBD2 (5 bases). The sequenced sample consisted of blood, either unsorted or a sorted T cell fraction (not recorded which). This TCR was sampled from a human donor who was either an allogeneic HSCT recipient or a stem cell or donor lymphocyte infusion donor (not recorded which). It is not recorded whose cells these are; they may come from a transplant donor. CDR3 DNA: TGCGCCAGCAGCGTCGGGGTTGCAGAGACCCAGTACTTC. As protein: CASSVGVAETQYF.